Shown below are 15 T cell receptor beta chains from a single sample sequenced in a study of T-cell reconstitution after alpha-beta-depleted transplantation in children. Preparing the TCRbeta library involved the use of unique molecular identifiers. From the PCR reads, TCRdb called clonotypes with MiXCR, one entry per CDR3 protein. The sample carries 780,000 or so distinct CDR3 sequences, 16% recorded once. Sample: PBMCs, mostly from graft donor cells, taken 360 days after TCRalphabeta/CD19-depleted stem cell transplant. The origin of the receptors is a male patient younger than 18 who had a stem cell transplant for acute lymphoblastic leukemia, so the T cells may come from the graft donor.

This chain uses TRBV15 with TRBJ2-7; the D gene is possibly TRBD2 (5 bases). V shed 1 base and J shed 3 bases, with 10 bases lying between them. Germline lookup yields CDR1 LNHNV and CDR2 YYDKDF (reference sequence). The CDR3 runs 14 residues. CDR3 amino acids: CATSRVRDFYEQYF. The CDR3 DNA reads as TGTGCCACCAGCAGAGTTCGGGATTTCTACGAGCAGTACTTC.

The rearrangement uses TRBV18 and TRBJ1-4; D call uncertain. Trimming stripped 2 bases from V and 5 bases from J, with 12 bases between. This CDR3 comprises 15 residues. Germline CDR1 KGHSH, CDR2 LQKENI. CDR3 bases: TGTGCCAGCTCACCAAAAACACTCGGGAATGAAAAACTGTTTTTT. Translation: CASSPKTLGNEKLFF. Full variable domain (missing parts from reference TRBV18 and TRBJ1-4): NAGVMQNPRHLVRRRGQEARLRCSPMKGHSHVYWYRQLPEEGLKFMVYLQKENIIDESGMPKERFSAEFPKEGPSILRIQQVVRGDSAAYFCASSPKTLGNEKLFFGSGTQLSVL.

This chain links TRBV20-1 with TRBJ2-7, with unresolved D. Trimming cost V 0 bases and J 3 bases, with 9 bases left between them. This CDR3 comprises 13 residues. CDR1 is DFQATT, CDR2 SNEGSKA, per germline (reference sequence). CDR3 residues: CSARDGQIYEQYF. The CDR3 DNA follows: TGCAGTGCTAGAGACGGCCAGATCTACGAGCAGTACTTC.

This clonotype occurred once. CDR3 region: CASSIAGRTAQHF. As DNA, the CDR3 is TGTGCCAGTAGTATAGCAGGCCGAACTGCCCAGCATTTT. V is TRBV19 and J is TRBJ1-5; D unresolved. V lost 1 base, J lost 11 bases, and 12 bases lay in between. The CDR3 consists of 13 residues. Germline lookup yields CDR1 LNHDA and CDR2 SQIVND (reference sequence). Using reference TRBV19 and TRBJ1-5 for the parts outside the CDR3, the full variable domain is DGGITQSPKYLFRKEGQNVTLSCEQNLNHDAMYWYRQDPGQGLRLIYYSQIVNDFQKGDIAEGYSVSREKKESFPLTVTSAQKNPTAFYLCASSIAGRTAQHFGDGTRLSIL.

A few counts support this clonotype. In nucleotides, the CDR3 is TGCGCCAGCAGCTTGGTACGGGGGACGGGAACCTACGAGCAGTACTTC. Amino acids: CASSLVRGTGTYEQYF. The genes are TRBV5-1 and TRBJ2-7, with a weak D call TRBD2 (6 bases). The CDR3 contains 16 residues. CDR1 is SGHRS, CDR2 YFSETQ, per germline. V lost 0 bases and J 2 bases, leaving 15 bases between the germline ends.

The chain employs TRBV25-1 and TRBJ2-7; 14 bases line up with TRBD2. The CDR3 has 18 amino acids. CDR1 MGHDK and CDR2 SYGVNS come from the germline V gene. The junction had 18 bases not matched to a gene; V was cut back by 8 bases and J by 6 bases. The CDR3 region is CASASGTSGRGPRFEQYF. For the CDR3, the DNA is TGTGCCAGCGCTTCCGGGACTAGCGGGAGAGGGCCGCGCTTCGAGCAGTACTTC.

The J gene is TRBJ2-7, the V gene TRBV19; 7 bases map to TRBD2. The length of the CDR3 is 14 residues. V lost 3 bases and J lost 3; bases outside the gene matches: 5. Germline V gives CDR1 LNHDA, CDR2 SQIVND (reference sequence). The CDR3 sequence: CASSISGRIYEQYF. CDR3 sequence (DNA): TGTGCCAGTAGTATCTCCGGGAGGATCTACGAGCAGTACTTC. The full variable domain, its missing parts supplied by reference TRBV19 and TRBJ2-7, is DGGITQSPKYLFRKEGQNVTLSCEQNLNHDAMYWYRQDPGQGLRLIYYSQIVNDFQKGDIAEGYSVSREKKESFPLTVTSAQKNPTAFYLCASSISGRIYEQYFGPGTRLTVT.

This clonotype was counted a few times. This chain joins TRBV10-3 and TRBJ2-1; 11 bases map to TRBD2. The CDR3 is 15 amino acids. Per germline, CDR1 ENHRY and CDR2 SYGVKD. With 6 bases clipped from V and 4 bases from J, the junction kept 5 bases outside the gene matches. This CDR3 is CAISVGLAEYNEQFF. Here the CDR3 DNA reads TGTGCCATCAGCGTGGGACTAGCGGAATACAATGAGCAGTTCTTC.

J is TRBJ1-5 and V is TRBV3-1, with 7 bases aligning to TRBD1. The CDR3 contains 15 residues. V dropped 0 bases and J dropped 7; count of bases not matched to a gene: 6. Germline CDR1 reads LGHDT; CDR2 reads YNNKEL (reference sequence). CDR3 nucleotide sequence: TGTGCCAGCAGCCAAGATGGGACAGTCTTGCAGCCCCAGCATTTT. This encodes CASSQDGTVLQPQHF.

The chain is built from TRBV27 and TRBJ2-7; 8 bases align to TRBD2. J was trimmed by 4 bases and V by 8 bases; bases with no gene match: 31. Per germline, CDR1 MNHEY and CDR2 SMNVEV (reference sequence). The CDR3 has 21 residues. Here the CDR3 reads CASSPSAGLLFSAGGRYEQYF. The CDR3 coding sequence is TGTGCCAGCTCCCCCTCCGCGGGGTTGCTGTTTTCCGCGGGAGGACGATACGAGCAGTACTTC.

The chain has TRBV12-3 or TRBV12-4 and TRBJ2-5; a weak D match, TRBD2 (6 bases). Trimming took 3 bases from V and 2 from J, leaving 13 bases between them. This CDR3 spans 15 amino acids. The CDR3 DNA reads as TGTGCCAGCAGTTTGTTCGGGAGAGGGCAAGAGACCCAGTACTTC. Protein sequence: CASSLFGRGQETQYF.

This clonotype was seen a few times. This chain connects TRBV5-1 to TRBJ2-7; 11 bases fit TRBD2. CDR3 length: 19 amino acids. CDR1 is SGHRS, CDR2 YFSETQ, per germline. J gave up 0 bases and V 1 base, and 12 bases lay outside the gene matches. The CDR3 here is CASSLSRGTSGYLSYEQYF. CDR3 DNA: TGCGCCAGCAGCTTGTCCAGAGGGACTAGCGGATACCTCTCCTACGAGCAGTACTTC.

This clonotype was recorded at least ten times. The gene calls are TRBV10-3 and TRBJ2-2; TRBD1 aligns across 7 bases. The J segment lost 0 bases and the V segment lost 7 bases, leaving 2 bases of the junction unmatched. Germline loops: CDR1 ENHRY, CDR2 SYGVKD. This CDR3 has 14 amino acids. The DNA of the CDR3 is TGTGCCATCAAGGGGGCGACGAACACCGGGGAGCTGTTTTTT. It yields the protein CAIKGATNTGELFF.

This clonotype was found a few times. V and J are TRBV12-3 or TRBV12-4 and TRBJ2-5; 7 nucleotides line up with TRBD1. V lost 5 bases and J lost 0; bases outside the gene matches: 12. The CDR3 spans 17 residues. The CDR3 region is CASSPSPTGTYQETQYF. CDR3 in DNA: TGTGCCAGCAGTCCCTCGCCGACAGGGACGTACCAAGAGACCCAGTACTTC.

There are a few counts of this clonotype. CDR3 protein: CASSRYGGNSGANVLTF. Written as DNA, the CDR3 is TGCGCCAGCAGCCGTTACGGCGGGAACTCTGGGGCCAACGTCCTGACTTTC. The V gene is TRBV5-1, the J gene TRBJ2-6, with D perhaps TRBD2 (6 bases). The CDR3 extends over 17 amino acids. The V end lost 4 bases, the J end lost 0 bases, and 14 bases lay between the germline ends. In germline, CDR1 is SGHRS, CDR2 YFSETQ.